This is a list of T cell receptor beta chains from one sample in a study of shared clonotypes between healthy human individuals. The repertoire was sequenced with immunoSEQ multiplex PCR; TCRdb's copy has only in-frame clones and lacks some. Among 2 million to 3 million clones listed, 93% were seen once. The sequenced sample was naive CD4+ T cells from PBMCs. The receptors shown here come from a man younger than 30 in good health. Some clones in this sample may be carry-over from other donors' samples. The CDR3 runs from the conserved cysteine through the conserved F or W.

TRBJ2-1 | 16 | TRBV5-4 | CASSPVGAVAYNEQFF
TRBJ1-6 | 15 | TRBV18 | CASSPDDASVSPLHF
TRBJ2-7 | 13 | TRBV30 | CAWSVQDGREQYF
TRBJ2-7 | 16 | TRBV11-1 | CASSPRTSGGTYEQYF
TRBJ2-4 | 20 | TRBV28 | CASSFKIGGQDILAKNIQYF
TRBJ2-3 | 14 | TRBV11-2 | CASSLVSRGDTQYF
TRBJ2-7 | 14 | TRBV9 | CASSPARRPYEQYF
TRBJ2-1 | 15 | TRBV30 | CAWSALAEGYNEQFF
TRBJ2-3 | 15 | TRBV9 | CASTAGTSAPDTQYF
TRBJ1-4 | 15 | TRBV11-2 | CASSPGGRIREKLFF
TRBJ1-1 | 14 | TRBV29-1 | CSARTGPTDTEAFF
TRBJ2-7 | 14 | TRBV28 | CASRGANTAYEQYF
TRBJ1-1 | 13 | TRBV25-1 | CASTGQVNTEAFF
TRBJ2-3 | 15 | TRBV29-1 | CSVEPLPWGTDTQYF
TRBJ1-6 | 13 | TRBV11-2 | CASTGQGNSPLHF
TRBJ2-7 | 16 | TRBV28 | CASSPGRAGSTYEQYF
TRBJ2-1 | 15 | TRBV28 | CASSSGTSGFNEQFF
TRBJ2-1 | 15 | TRBV6-5 | CASTPPGLAGNEQFF
- | 15 | TRBV30 | CAWSTGTSGIYEQYF
TRBJ2-3 | 16 | TRBV19 | CATLSGTSRGTDTQYF
TRBJ2-7 | 15 | TRBV7-2 | CASSLSQGPTYEQYF
TRBJ1-1 | 11 | TRBV20-1 | CSATPGTEAFF
TRBJ1-3 | 16 | TRBV5-4 | CASSQGTPNSGNTIYF
TRBJ2-5 | 13 | TRBV4-1 | CASSQTSAETQYF
TRBJ1-5 | 16 | TRBV10-2 | CASSGSTGTSNQPQHF
TRBJ2-1 | 17 | TRBV6-1 | CASSEGTITSGTGEQFF
TRBJ1-3 | 15 | TRBV5-1 | CASSLEGGSGNTIYF
TRBJ2-1 | 14 | TRBV2 | CASKVSGGYNEQFF
TRBJ2-7 | 16 | TRBV28 | CASSLELRGLSYEQYF
TRBJ1-2 | 17 | TRBV5-4 | CASSLVPGQGPIYGYTF
TRBJ2-6 | 18 | TRBV15 | CATSRDPAGAGGANVLTF
TRBJ2-1 | 15 | TRBV19 | CASSIVGASRNEQFF
TRBJ2-1 | 15 | TRBV5-4 | CASSSGPRSDNEQFF
TRBJ2-1 | 21 | TRBV5-1 | CASSSPLGTSGRGGTYNEQFF
TRBJ1-1 | 14 | TRBV6-5 | CASRLDRVNTEAFF
TRBJ1-2 | 12 | TRBV10-1 | CASNPSNYGYTF
TRBJ2-6 | 13 | TRBV7-9 | CGGRGSGANVLTF
TRBJ2-2 | 16 | TRBV5-5 | CASSPTGTGPTGELFF
TRBJ2-2 | 19 | TRBV7-9 | CASSLVAFFSGRRAGELFF
TRBJ1-5 | 15 | TRBV5-1 | CASSPGTGRNQPQHF
TRBJ2-1 | 16 | TRBV27 | CASRGGSGRSYNEQFF
TRBJ2-4 | 14 | TRBV29-1 | CSVERGRVGNIQYF
TRBJ2-1 | 14 | TRBV6-4 | CASRRASSYNEQFF
TRBJ2-5 | 15 | TRBV5-1 | CASSLDPGPQETQYF
TRBJ2-1 | 17 | TRBV7-6 | CASSPRATGGTYNEQFF
TRBJ2-3 | 15 | TRBV6-5 | CASSYLGTEADTQYF
TRBJ1-1 | 15 | TRBV28 | CASMVSGAGGTEAFF
TRBJ2-1 | 15 | TRBV6-1 | CASSPLTYSYNEQFF
TRBJ2-2 | 15 | TRBV7-3 | CASSLSGSGTGELFF
TRBJ1-4 | 16 | TRBV7-9 | CASSLARDRTNEKLFF
TRBJ1-4 | 14 | TRBV4-1 | CASSPGTANEKLFF
TRBJ2-7 | 18 | TRBV4-1 | CASSQGPLLSSGSYEQYF
TRBJ2-1 | 15 | TRBV14 | CASSRGQAAYNEQFF
TRBJ1-4 | 16 | TRBV4-1 | CASSPIRGTGTEKLFF
TRBJ1-3 | 15 | TRBV9 | CASSVGPLHGNTIYF
TRBJ2-3 | 12 | TRBV18 | CASSSKGDTQYF